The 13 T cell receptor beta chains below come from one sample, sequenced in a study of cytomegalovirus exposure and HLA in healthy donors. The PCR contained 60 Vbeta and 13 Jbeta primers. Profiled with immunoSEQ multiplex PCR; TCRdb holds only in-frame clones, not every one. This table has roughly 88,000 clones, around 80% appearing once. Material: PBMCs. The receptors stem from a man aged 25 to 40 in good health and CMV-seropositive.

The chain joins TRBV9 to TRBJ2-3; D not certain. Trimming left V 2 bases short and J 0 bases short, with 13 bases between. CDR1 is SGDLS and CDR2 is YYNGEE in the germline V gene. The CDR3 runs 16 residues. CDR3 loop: CASSVNQAFSTDTQYF. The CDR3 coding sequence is TGTGCCAGCAGCGTTAACCAGGCTTTTAGCACAGATACGCAGTATTTT.

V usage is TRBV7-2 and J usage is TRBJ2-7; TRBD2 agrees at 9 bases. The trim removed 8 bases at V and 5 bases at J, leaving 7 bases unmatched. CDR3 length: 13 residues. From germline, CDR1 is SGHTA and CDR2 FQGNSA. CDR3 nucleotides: TGTGCCAGCGCCGCGGGGGGGCCGAACGAGCAGTACGTC. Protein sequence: CASAAGGPNEQYV.

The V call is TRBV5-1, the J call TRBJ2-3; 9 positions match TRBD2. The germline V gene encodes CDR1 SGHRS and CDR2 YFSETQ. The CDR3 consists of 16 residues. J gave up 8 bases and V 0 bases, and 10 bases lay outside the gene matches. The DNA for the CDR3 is TGCGCCAGCAGCTTGGAGGTTTCGCGGGAGGGAGGTACGCAGTATTTT. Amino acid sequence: CASSLEVSREGGTQYF.

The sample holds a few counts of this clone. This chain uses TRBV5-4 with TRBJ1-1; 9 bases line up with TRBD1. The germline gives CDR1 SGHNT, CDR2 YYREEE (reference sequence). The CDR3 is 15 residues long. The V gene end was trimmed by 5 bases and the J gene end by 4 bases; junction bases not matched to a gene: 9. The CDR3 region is CASRLTGTGTTEAFF. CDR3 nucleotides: TGTGCCAGCAGGCTCACCGGGACAGGGACCACTGAAGCTTTCTTT. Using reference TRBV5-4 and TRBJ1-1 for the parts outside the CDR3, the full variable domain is ETGVTQSPTHLIKTRGQQVTLRCSSQSGHNTVSWYQQALGQGPQFIFQYYREEENGRGNFPPRFSGLQFPNYSSELNVNALELDDSALYLCASRLTGTGTTEAFFGQGTRLTVV.

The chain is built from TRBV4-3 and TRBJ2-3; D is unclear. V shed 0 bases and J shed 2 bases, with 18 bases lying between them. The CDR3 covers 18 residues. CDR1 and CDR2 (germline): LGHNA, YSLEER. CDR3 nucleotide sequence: TGCGCCAGCAGCCAAGATCTAGGCGTCGGTACCTTCACAGATACGCAGTATTTT. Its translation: CASSQDLGVGTFTDTQYF.

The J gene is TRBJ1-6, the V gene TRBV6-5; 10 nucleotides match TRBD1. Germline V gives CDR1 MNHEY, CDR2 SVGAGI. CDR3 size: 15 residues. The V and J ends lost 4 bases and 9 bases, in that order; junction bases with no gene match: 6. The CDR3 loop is CASSSTGTGVSPLHF. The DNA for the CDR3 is TGTGCCAGCAGTTCGACCGGGACAGGGGTTTCACCCCTCCACTTT.

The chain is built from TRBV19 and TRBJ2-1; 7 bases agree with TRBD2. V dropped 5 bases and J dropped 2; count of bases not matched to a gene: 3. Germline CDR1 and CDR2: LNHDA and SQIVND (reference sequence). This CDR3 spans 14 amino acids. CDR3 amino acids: CASSAGTTYNEQFF. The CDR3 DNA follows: TGTGCCAGTAGTGCCGGGACTACCTACAATGAGCAGTTCTTC.

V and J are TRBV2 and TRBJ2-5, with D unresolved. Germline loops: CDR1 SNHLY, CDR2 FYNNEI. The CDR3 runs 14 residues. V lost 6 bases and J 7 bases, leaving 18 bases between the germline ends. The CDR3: CASSPQRFGGTQYF. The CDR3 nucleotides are TGTGCCAGCAGCCCCCAGCGCTTCGGTGGGACCCAGTACTTC.

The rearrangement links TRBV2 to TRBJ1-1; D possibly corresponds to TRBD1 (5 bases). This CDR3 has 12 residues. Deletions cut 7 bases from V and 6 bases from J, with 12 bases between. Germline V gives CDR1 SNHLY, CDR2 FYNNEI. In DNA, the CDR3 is TGTGCCAGCAAGCGGGGCAGGGCTGAAGCTTTCTTT. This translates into CASKRGRAEAFF.

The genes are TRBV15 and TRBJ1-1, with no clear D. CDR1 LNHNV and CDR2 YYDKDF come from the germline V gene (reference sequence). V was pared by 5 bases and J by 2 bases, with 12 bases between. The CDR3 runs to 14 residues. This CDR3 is CATSPQFRNTEAFF. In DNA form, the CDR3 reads TGTGCCACCAGCCCTCAGTTCAGAAACACTGAAGCTTTCTTT. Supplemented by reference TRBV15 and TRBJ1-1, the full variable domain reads DAMVIQNPRYQVTQFGKPVTLSCSQTLNHNVMYWYQQKSSQAPKLLFHYYDKDFNNEADTPDNFQSRRPNTSFCFLDIRSPGLGDTAMYLCATSPQFRNTEAFFGQGTRLTVV.

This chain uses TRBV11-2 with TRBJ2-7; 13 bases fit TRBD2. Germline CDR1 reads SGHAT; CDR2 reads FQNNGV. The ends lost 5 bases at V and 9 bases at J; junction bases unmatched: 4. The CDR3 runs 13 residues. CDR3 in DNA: TGTGCCAGCAGCCCCGGACTAGCGGGAGCGCAGTACTTC. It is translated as CASSPGLAGAQYF.

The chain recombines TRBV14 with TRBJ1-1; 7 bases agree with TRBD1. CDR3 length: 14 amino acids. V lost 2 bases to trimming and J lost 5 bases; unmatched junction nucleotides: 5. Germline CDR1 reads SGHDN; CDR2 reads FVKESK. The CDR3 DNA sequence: TGTGCCAGCAGCCAAAACAGGGGTGGAACTGAAGCTTTCTTT. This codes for CASSQNRGGTEAFF.

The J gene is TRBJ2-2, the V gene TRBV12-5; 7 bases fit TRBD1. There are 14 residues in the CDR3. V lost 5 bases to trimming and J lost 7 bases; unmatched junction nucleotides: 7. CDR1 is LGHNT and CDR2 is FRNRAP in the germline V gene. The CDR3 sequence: CASGTLTGIGELFF. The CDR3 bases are TGTGCTAGTGGTACACTGACAGGGATCGGGGAGCTGTTTTTT.